Listed here is a single T cell receptor beta chain. A much larger clone is a single base away; this may be a read error. This specimen comes from a study of blood T cell repertoires in COVID-19. Germline V gene data show CDR1 as MGHDK and CDR2 as SYGVNS. The V and J ends lost 5 bases and 3 bases respectively, with 5 bases between them. The CDR3 contains 11 residues. Authors' methods: Scientists estimated how many nucleated cells there were by amplifying reference gene primers. Produced via immunoSEQ multiplex PCR; TCRdb's table is partial and in-frame only. The DNA was the basis for D and trimming; V, J and clone size are from that table. The table shows 200,000 or so clones, with approximately 80% occurring only once.

The chain carries TRBV25-1 and TRBJ2-7; no clear D gene. Sequencing was done on a sample of peripheral blood. This TCR derives from a woman aged 60 to 75 who had recovered from COVID-19. The CDR3 coding sequence is TGTGCCAGCAGTCCCAGCTACGAGCAGTACTTC. Protein: CASSPSYEQYF.